The following is a TCR beta chain sequence with its context. What it recognizes is unknown. The sample's treatment: approximately 9-day PBMC culture with coronavirus spike peptide pools or control peptides (ViraFEST assay). First, ViraFEST expanded antigen-specific T cells with peptide pools, and next it sequenced the TCRs. Oncomine TCR Beta short-read sequencing was applied to DNA from cultured CD4+ T cells. Genomic DNA was isolated from cultured CD4+ T cells. Using its own MiXCR run on the PCR reads, TCRdb lists one record per CDR3 protein. The table records 13,000 to 15,000 distinct CDR3 sequences, approximately 60% of them present only once. V was clipped by 3 bases and J by 7 bases; unmatched bases: 3. This CDR3 contains 12 residues. Germline CDR1 and CDR2: DFQATT and SNEGSKA (reference sequence). These data are taken from a study of vaccination and CD4 T cells after COVID-19. In the study overall: Vaccinees got either two BNT162b2 doses or two mRNA-1273 doses.

General study results and limits: The median proportion of reactive clones detected only post-vaccination in convalescent patients was 65% to 90%.

Specimen: CD4+ T cells from blood, cultured in vitro. The clonotype originates from a human donor who had recovered from COVID-19. V and J are TRBV20-1 and TRBJ2-1; 7 bases align to TRBD2. Here the CDR3 reads CSARREGNEQFF. DNA for the CDR3: TGCAGTGCTAGGAGGGAGGGAAATGAGCAGTTCTTC.